In this sample, the clone carrying this TCR beta chain turned up many times. This sample was taken from a study of identical twins. Trimming cost V 7 bases and J 5 bases, with 8 bases left between them. Germline CDR1 is MNHEY and CDR2 is SVGEGT. This CDR3 region has 11 residues. The authors used template switching to add a universal primer site and gave cDNA unique molecular identifiers. Each CDR3 protein gets one entry after TCRdb re-called the 5' RACE reads with MiXCR. This table has under 250,000 distinct CDR3 sequences, around 8% appearing once. This sample was shared with a second study, whose subject was yellow fever vaccine responses in identical twins. That source adds: After vaccination, twins' T cell response reportedly seemed partly convergent, partly personalized.

The chain is built from TRBV6-2 or TRBV6-3 and TRBJ1-1, with D uncertain. This sequence was found in a young woman in good health. Sequencing was carried out using memory (CD45RO+) T cells sorted from blood. CDR3 protein: CASTTITEAFF. The CDR3 DNA reads as TGTGCCAGCACCACGATAACTGAAGCTTTCTTT.